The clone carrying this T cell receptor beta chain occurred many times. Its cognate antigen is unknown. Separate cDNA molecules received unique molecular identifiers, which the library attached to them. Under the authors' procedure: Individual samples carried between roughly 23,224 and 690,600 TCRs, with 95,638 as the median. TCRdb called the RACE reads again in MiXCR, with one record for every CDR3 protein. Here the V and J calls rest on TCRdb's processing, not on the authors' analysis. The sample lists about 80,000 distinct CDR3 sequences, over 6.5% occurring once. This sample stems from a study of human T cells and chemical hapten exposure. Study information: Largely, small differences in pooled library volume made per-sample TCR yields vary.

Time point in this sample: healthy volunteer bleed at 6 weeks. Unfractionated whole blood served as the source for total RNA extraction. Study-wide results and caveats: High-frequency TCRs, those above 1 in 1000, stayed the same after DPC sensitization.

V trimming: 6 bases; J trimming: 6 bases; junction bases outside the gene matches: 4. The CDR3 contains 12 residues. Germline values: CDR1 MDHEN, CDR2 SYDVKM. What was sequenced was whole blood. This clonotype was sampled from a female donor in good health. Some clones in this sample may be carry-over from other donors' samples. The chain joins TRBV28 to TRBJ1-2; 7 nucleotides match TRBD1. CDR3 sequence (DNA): TGTGCCAGCAGCATTACAGGGGATGGCTACACCTTC. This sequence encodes CASSITGDGYTF.